This TCR beta chain stems from a study of blood T cells in healthy people across ages. This clonotype showed up just a few times. A second PCR of roughly 7 to 11 cycles used a sample-barcoded 5' primer and a J-beta primer mix. Each CDR3 protein is one row after TCRdb ran MiXCR on the 5' RACE reads. Here the sample spans roughly 1.5 million distinct CDR3 sequences, about 45% being singletons. About 9.9 milliliters of peripheral blood were drawn from each donor. The germline V gene encodes CDR1 ENHRY and CDR2 SYGVKD. There are 17 residues in the CDR3. Losses at the gene ends were 2 bases for V and 5 bases for J; bases not matched to a gene: 15.

This sequence was found in a woman aged 18-35 years in good health. The chain couples TRBV10-3 to TRBJ2-7; 7 positions match TRBD1. The sample taken for sequencing was blood. The CDR3 here is CAISEPTKGGKVDEQYF. The CDR3 DNA reads as TGTGCCATCAGTGAGCCAACGAAAGGGGGCAAGGTTGACGAGCAGTACTTC.